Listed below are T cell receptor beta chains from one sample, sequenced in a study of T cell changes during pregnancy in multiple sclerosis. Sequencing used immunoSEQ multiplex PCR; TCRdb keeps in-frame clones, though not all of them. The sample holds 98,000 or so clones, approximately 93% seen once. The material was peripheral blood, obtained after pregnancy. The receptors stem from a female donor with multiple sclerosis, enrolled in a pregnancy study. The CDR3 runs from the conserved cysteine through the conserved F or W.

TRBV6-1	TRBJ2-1	CASSIGQGYEQFF
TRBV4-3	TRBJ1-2	CASSTTGDFYGYTF
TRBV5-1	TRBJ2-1	CASSRNSGTGNEQFF
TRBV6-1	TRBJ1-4	CASSRTQGYGEKLFF
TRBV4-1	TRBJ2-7	CASSYGTSGRGEQYF
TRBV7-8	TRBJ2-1	CASSQGLYNEQFF
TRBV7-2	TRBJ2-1	CASSLLGRGAYSEQFF
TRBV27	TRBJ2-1	CASSPWTGSYNEQFF
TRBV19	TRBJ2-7	CATGRNYEQYF
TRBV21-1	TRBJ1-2	CASSKGSPNYGYTF
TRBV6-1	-	CASSQNRAVSYEQYF
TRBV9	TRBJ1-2	CASSDLDRGYGYTF
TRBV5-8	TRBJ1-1	CASSLGGNTEAFF
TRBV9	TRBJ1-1	CASSGGQTNTEAFF
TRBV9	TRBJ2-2	CASSSPRGLAVTGELFF
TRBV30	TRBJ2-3	CAWESVLRGGDTQYF
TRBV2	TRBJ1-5	CASSEGQGEQPQHF
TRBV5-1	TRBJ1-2	CASSLSWQGADYGYTF
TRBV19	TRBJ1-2	CASSKRPNYGYTF
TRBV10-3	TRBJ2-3	CAISDTEFTQYF
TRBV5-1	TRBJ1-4	CASSLDPYATNEKLFF
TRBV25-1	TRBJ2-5	CASSEQEAGTQETQYF
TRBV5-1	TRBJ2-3	CASSLVAGPDTQYF